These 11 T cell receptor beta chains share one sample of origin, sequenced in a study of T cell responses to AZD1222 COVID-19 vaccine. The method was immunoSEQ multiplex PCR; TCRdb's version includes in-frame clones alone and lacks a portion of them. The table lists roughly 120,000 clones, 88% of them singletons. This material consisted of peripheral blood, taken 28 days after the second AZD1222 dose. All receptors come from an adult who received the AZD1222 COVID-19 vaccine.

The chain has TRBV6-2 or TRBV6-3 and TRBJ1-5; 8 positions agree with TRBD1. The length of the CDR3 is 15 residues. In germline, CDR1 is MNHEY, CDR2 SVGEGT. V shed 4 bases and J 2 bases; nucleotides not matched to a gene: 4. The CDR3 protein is CASSFQGAGNQPQHF. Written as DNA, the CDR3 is TGTGCCAGCAGTTTTCAGGGGGCTGGCAATCAGCCCCAGCATTTT.

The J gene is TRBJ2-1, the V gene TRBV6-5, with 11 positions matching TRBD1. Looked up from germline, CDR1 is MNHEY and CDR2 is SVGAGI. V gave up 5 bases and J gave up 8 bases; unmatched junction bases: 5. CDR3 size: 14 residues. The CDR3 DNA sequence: TGTGCCAGCAGTCCCGGACAGGGGGCGTATGAGCAGTTCTTC. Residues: CASSPGQGAYEQFF.

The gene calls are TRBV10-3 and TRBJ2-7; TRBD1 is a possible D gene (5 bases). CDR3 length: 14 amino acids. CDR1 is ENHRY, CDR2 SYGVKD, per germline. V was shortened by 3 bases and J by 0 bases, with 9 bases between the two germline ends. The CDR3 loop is CAISDRTLSYEQYF. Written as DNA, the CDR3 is TGTGCCATCAGTGACCGGACACTCTCCTACGAGCAGTACTTC.

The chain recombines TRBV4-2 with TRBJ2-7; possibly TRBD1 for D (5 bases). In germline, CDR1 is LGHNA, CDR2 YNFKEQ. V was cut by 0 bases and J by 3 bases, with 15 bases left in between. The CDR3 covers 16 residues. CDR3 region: CASSQDGVRVVYEQYF. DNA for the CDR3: TGTGCCAGCAGCCAAGATGGGGTCAGGGTAGTCTACGAGCAGTACTTC.

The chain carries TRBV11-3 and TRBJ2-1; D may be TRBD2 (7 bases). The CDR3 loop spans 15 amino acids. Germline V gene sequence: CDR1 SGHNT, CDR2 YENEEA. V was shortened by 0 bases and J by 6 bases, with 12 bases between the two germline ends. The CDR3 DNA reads TGTGCCAGCAGCTTAGAAGGGGGGGCCGGCAATGAGCAGTTCTTC. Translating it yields CASSLEGGAGNEQFF. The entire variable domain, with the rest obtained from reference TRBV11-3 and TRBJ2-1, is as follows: EAGVVQSPRYKIIEKKQPVAFWCNPISGHNTLYWYLQNLGQGPELLIRYENEEAVDDSQLPKDRFSAERLKGVDSTLKIQPAELGDSAVYLCASSLEGGAGNEQFFGPGTRLTVL.

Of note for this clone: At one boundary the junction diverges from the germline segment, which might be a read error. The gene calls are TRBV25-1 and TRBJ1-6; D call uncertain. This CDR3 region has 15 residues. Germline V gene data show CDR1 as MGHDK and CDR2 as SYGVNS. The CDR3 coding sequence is TGTGCCAGCTGTGAAGGAGTAGGGTATGGTTCACCCCTCCACTTT. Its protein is CASCEGVGYGSPLHF.

Here the CDR3 reads CASSFGITGELFF. DNA for the CDR3: TGTGCCAGCAGCTTCGGAATCACCGGGGAGCTGTTTTTT. This chain joins TRBV11-2 and TRBJ2-2; D is uncertain. Trimming stripped 3 bases from V and 4 bases from J, with 6 bases between. Germline V lookup: CDR1 SGHAT, CDR2 FQNNGV. This CDR3 is 13 amino acids long.

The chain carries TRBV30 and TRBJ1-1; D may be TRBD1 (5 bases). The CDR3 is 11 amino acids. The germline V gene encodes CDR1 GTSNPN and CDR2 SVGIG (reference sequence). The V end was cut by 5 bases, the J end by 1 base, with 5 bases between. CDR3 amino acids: CAWGGNTEAFF. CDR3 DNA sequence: TGTGCCTGGGGGGGGAACACTGAAGCTTTCTTT.

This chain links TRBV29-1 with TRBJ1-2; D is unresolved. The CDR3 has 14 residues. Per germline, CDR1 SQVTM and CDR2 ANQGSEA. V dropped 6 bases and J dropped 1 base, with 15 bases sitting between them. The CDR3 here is CSVVDGALNYGYTF. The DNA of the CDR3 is TGCAGCGTGGTAGACGGAGCTCTTAACTATGGCTACACCTTC.

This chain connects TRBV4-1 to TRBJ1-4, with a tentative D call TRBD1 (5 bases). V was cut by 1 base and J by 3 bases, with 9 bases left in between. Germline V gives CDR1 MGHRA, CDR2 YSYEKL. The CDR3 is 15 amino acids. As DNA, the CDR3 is TGCGCCAGCAGCCAAGCGACAGCACCTAATGAAAAACTGTTTTTT. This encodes CASSQATAPNEKLFF.

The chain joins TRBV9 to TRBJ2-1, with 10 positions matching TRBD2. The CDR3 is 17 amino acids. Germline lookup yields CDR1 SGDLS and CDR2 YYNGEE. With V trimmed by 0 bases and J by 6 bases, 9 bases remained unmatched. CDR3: CASSVAGSGRVGNEQFF. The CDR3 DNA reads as TGTGCCAGCAGCGTAGCAGGAAGCGGGAGGGTGGGCAATGAGCAGTTCTTC.